This TCR beta chain was recovered during a study of shared clonotypes between healthy human individuals (dated by TCRdb to about 2020). Some background on the complete study: The cohort included three men and a couple of women between 18 and 49 years of age. To estimate repertoire size and how much clonotypes are shared between individuals, the study performed deep sequencing of blood TCR repertoires from a few healthy adults. Libraries were prepared and TCR repertoires were sequenced by different laboratories using diverse techniques, in order to increase sequencing depth and limit assay-specific biases. For each donor, three plates each were used for CD4 naive and CD4 memory, two plates were used for CD8 naive, and one plate was used for CD8 memory. Leukapheresis yielded between about 0.94 and 9.5 billion PBMCs per donor. Points the paper makes about the study in general: Compared with non-shared clonotypes, the clonotypes found in all four sorted-subset donors had higher generation probabilities. When several donors were compared, the shared fraction of clonotypes was about 5.2% for naive CD4, around 4% for naive CD8, roughly 2.5% for memory CD4, and less than 0.45% for memory CD8. Pairwise subsampling indicated that sequencing depth was expected to affect the degree of clonotype sharing among donors. The genetic and exposure-history diversity represented was limited by the small number of donors. Naive subsets generally had larger estimated clonotype richness than memory subsets. Sampling was restricted to blood, and TCR repertoires in tissues likely differ from the TCR repertoires found in blood. Even with the large sequencing depth, rarefaction of the sorted-subset datasets indicated that sequencing was incomplete.

TCR CDR3 regions were amplified from genomic DNA by multiplex PCR using the deep immunoSEQ assay. Genomic DNA extracted from each cell subset was distributed evenly over all wells of several immunoSEQ 96-well plates, and each plate served as one replicate. For sorted subsets, approximately 190 ng of genomic DNA, equivalent to 25,000 to 35,000 T cell genomes, went into each replicate PCR. Purified libraries were quantified with a Qubit 3.0 fluorometer, sized on a Bioanalyzer 2100, and re-quantified with the KAPA Library Quantification kit. Every immunoSEQ 96-well plate was sequenced on a dedicated single-read 150-cycle Illumina NextSeq 550 flow cell. In the authors' own workflow: Because the immunoSEQ output held only junctional sequences and lacked quality scores, the filtering could not match the filtering applied to full-length reads. To assign V/J genes and CDR3, sequences were annotated using PyIR, a Python wrapper for IgBLAST v1.9, with IMGT germline references. Reads were filtered out if the reads had weak V/J assignments (E-value above 1e-6), no CDR3, stop codons, out-of-frame junctions, or ambiguous translated residues. V3J clonotypes were defined by identical inferred V gene, J gene, and CDR3 amino acid sequence. Percentage overlap between repertoires was calculated by dividing the number of shared unique clonotypes by the size of the smaller repertoire. RTK rarefaction, the Chao1 estimator, and Recon v2.1 estimates of unobserved clonotypes were used to assess repertoire richness. Generation probabilities for all TCRbeta clonotypes obtained by the gDNA method from a handful of donors were computed using OLGA. TCRdb mirrors the immuneACCESS table, restricted to in-frame sequences. Some clones are absent from its copies; in checked studies, under half trace to an unresolved V gene, and the reason for the others is unknown. That table is the source of V, J and clone size, and D and trimming were worked out from the DNA. This sample holds about 380,000 clones; approximately 96% were observed only once. In total, the top ten clones hold around 0.3% of the sample.

Relative to germline, V is 11 bases shorter and J is 1 base shorter, with 9 bases between their ends. Via the germline V gene, CDR1 is ENHRY and CDR2 SYGVKD. The CDR3 goes from the cysteine to the phenylalanine over 11 residues. Only the CDR3 part of the read is kept: 33 bases, read in frame from the first base. On this clone: What antigen it recognizes has not been identified. It has no much larger one-base neighbor in the sample; base qualities were not kept.

Healthy HIV-negative adults with no recently reported acute infections or vaccinations were included as donors. All donors were Caucasian adults living in Nashville, Tennessee, USA. CD8 memory samples combined magnetically selected CD45RO+ cells with CCR7-negative CD45RA+ effector memory (TemRA) cells. After blood collection by leukapheresis, PBMCs were isolated using Ficoll-Histopaque density gradient centrifugation and then cryopreserved in the vapor phase of liquid nitrogen. Analytical flow cytometry was used to check the purity and quantity of each magnetically sorted T cell population. Genomic DNA was isolated from every sorted fraction and measured by UV absorbance on a Nanodrop 2000c.

The sequence was collected from a man aged 25-45 years in good health. The V and J segments used are TRBV10-3 and TRBJ2-7; TRBD1 could be the D gene, as 5 bases match. Sequencing was carried out using memory CD8+ T cells sorted from blood. What the cell subset or site label conveys for this sample: CD45RO+ cells pooled with CCR7-negative TemRA cells. The CDR3 in this case is CAADSSYEQYF. The nucleotide sequence reads TGTGCCGCCGACAGTTCCTACGAGCAGTACTTC.